This entry is about one T cell receptor (beta chain). The antigen remains unidentified. The sample originates from a study of shared clonotypes between healthy human individuals. The assay was immunoSEQ multiplex PCR, and TCRdb's table has in-frame clones only and misses some. The sample shows some 500,000 clones, around 96% of them seen only once. Study-wide results and caveats: What naive subsets generally showed was a larger estimated richness than memory subsets showed.

Germline V lookup: CDR1 LNHDA, CDR2 SQIVND (reference sequence). The CDR3 runs to 14 residues. The V gene lost 10 bases and the J gene lost 3 bases, with 15 bases spanning the gap. This sequence joins TRBV19 and TRBJ1-4; D remains unclear. The sequenced material came from naive CD4+ T cells sorted from blood. Subset indicated: CD45RA+ positively selected. The receptor comes from a woman in her twenties or thirties in good health. This CDR3 is CATTHGAANEKLFF. CDR3 sequence (DNA): TGTGCCACCACTCACGGTGCAGCTAATGAAAAACTGTTTTTT. The full variable domain, with the rest looked up from reference TRBV19 and TRBJ1-4, is DGGITQSPKYLFRKEGQNVTLSCEQNLNHDAMYWYRQDPGQGLRLIYYSQIVNDFQKGDIAEGYSVSREKKESFPLTVTSAQKNPTAFYLCATTHGAANEKLFFGSGTQLSVL.